This T cell receptor (beta chain) appears in the sequencing data of a study of PD-L1 blockade in urothelial cancer. Turning to the study itself: Males with bladder-origin urothelial cancer made up about 90% of the roughly 30 patients. Blood gave a median about 150,000 T cells.

For this clone: Its antigen is currently unknown.

Sequencing was performed with immunoSEQ multiplex PCR; in TCRdb, only in-frame clones are kept and a portion is missing. The sample has 85,000 to 90,000 clones; approximately 91% are singletons. Each patient's cancer was a locally advanced or metastatic urothelial carcinoma. Study results and caveats: Patients who had durable benefit saw their tumor-associated blood clones expand more at 3 weeks.

The CDR3 is 15 residues long. Trimming stripped 2 bases from V and 0 bases from J, with 12 bases between. Germline-derived CDR1 and CDR2 are SGHRS and YFSETQ. The source is a man aged 60-69 years with urothelial cancer. The source material was PBMCs, sampled around atezolizumab (anti-PD-L1) treatment. The V and J genes are TRBV5-1 and TRBJ2-7; no firm D call. CDR3: CASSFLPESSYEQYF. DNA of the CDR3: TGCGCCAGCAGCTTTTTGCCGGAGAGCTCCTACGAGCAGTACTTC.